Below are 7 T cell receptor beta chains sequenced from a single sample in a study of OX40 agonist ivuxolimab in advanced cancers. Data came from immunoSEQ multiplex PCR; TCRdb stores just in-frame clones and leaves some out. This table has some 20,000 clones, 80% to 90% appearing once. The specimen comprised CD4+ or CD8+ T cells sorted from blood, sampled in a trial of the OX40 agonist ivuxolimab. These receptor sequences come from an adult with an advanced solid tumor such as melanoma, head and neck, liver or kidney cancer.

The rearrangement joins TRBV29-1 to TRBJ1-2; D unresolved. CDR3 length equals 14 residues. Trimming removed 2 bases at V and 8 bases at J, with 18 bases between. Per the germline V gene, CDR1 is SQVTM and CDR2 is ANQGSEA. CDR3 coding DNA: TGCAGCGTTGAAACTCCTGGGCAGAGGTCGGGCTACACCTTC. Its translation: CSVETPGQRSGYTF.

V and J are TRBV7-2 and TRBJ2-5; perhaps TRBD1 as D (5 bases). Gene TRBJ2-7 matches the end of the DNA better, so the J call may be wrong. Germline V gene data show CDR1 as SGHTA and CDR2 as FQGNSA. The CDR3 has 14 residues. The CDR3 DNA reads TGTGCCAGCAGCCAAACAGAGACAGCCTACGAGCAGTACTTC. This encodes CASSQTETAYEQYF.

The V call is TRBV19, the J call TRBJ1-2, with D possibly matching TRBD1 (5 bases). Trimming removed 3 bases at V and 3 bases at J, with 11 bases between. The CDR3 has 14 residues. Germline V CDR1 and CDR2: LNHDA, SQIVND (reference sequence). CDR3 loop: CASSMGDGYYGYTF. The CDR3 DNA reads as TGTGCCAGTAGTATGGGGGACGGATACTATGGCTACACCTTC.

The chain links TRBV27 to TRBJ2-7, with TRBD1 matching over 8 bases. The CDR3 spans 14 residues. CDR1 is MNHEY and CDR2 is SMNVEV in the germline V gene (reference sequence). Unmatched junction bases numbered 5, after V lost 2 bases and J lost 5 bases. The CDR3 loop reads CASSLPDRGHEQYF. In nucleotides, the CDR3 is TGTGCCAGCAGTTTACCTGACAGGGGCCACGAGCAGTACTTC.

The rearrangement links TRBV9 to TRBJ2-7; TRBD2 might be the D (5 bases). Germline V gives CDR1 SGDLS, CDR2 YYNGEE. The length of the CDR3 is 12 residues. V was shortened by 0 bases and J by 7 bases, with 8 bases between the two germline ends. The CDR3 protein is CASSVGGSEQYF. DNA for the CDR3: TGTGCCAGCAGCGTAGGAGGGAGTGAGCAGTACTTC.

This clone came up a few times. The V and J genes are TRBV14 and TRBJ1-1; 8 bases are shared with TRBD1. CDR3 size: 14 residues. With V trimmed by 2 bases and J by 4 bases, 3 bases remained unmatched. The V gene's germline CDR1 is SGHDN and CDR2 FVKESK. The CDR3 bases are TGTGCCAGCAGCCAACAACAGGGGGGCACTGAAGCTTTCTTT. This gives the protein CASSQQQGGTEAFF.

The chain joins TRBV18 to TRBJ1-1, with D possibly matching TRBD1 (6 bases). Between the trimmed V and J ends, which lost 4 bases and 1 base, there was a span of 13 bases. Germline lookup yields CDR1 KGHSH and CDR2 LQKENI. This CDR3 contains 15 residues. The CDR3 region has the DNA TGTGCCAGCTCACTAGCGGGGGGCCAGAACACTGAAGCTTTCTTT. Protein sequence: CASSLAGGQNTEAFF.